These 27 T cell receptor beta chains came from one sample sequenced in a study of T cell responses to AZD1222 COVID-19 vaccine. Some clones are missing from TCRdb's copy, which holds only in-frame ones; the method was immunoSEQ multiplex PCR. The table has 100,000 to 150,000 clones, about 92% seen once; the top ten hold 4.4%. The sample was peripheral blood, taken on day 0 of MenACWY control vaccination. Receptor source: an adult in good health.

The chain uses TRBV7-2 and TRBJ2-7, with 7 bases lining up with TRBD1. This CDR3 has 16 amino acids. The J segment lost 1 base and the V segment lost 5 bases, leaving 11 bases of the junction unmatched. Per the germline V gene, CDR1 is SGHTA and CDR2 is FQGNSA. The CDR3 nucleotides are TGTGCCAGCAGCGAAGGAGGCCCAGGGGGTTCCTACGAGCAGTACGTC. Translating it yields CASSEGGPGGSYEQYV.

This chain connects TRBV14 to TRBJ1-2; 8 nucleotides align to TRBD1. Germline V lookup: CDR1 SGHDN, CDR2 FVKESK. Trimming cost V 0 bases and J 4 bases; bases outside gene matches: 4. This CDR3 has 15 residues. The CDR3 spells CASSQEGTGFYGYTF. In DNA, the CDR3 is TGTGCCAGCAGCCAAGAGGGGACAGGTTTCTATGGCTACACCTTC.

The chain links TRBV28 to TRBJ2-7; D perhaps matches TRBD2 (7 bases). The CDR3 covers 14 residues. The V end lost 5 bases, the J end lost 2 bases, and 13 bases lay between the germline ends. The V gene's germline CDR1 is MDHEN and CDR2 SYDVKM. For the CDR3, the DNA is TGTGCCAGCAGTCCAGCGGGACAAGCCTACGAGCAGTACGTC. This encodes CASSPAGQAYEQYV.

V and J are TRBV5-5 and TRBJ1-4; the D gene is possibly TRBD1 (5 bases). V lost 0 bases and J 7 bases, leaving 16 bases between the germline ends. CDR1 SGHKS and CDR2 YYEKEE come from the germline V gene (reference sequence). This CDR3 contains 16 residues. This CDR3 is CASSLEARGMGEKLFF. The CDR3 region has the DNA TGTGCCAGCAGCTTGGAAGCCCGGGGGATGGGTGAAAAACTGTTTTTT.

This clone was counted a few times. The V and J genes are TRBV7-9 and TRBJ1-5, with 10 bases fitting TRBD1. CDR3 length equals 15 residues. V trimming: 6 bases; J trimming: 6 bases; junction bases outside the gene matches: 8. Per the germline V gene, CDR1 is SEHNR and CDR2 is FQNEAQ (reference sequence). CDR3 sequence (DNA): TGTGCCAGCAGTTCGACAGGGGGCACGGGTCAGCCCCAGCATTTT. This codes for CASSSTGGTGQPQHF.

CDR3 residues: CASSFQLLTEASEALHF. DNA for the CDR3: TGTGCCAGCAGCTTCCAATTACTAACAGAGGCTTCCGAAGCCCTCCACTTT. This sequence joins TRBV5-6 and TRBJ1-6; D unclear. CDR3 length: 17 amino acids. Deletions cut 2 bases from V and 14 bases from J, with 26 bases between. The germline V gene has CDR1 SGHDT and CDR2 YYEEEE.

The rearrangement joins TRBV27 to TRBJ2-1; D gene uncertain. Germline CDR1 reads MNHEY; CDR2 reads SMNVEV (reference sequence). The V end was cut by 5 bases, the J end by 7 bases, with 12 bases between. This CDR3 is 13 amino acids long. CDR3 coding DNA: TGTGCCAGCAGTCTCGCCCTCGGGAATGAGCAGTTCTTC. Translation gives CASSLALGNEQFF.

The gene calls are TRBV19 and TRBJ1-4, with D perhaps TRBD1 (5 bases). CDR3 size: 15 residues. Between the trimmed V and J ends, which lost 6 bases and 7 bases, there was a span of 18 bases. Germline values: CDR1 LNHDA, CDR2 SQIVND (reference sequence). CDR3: CASSTFGTDIEKLFF. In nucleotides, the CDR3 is TGTGCCAGTAGCACCTTTGGGACGGATATTGAAAAACTGTTTTTT.

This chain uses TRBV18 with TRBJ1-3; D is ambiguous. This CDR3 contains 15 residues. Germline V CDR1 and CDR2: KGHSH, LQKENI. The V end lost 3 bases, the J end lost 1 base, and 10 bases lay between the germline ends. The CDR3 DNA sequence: TGTGCCAGCTCACCCCCAACCGGGTCTGGAAACACCATATATTTT. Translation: CASSPPTGSGNTIYF.

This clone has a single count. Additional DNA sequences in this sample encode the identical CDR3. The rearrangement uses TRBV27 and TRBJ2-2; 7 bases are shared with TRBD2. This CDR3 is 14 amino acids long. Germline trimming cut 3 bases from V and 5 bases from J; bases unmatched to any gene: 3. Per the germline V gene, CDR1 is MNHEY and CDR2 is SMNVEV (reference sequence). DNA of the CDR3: TGTGCCAGCAGTTTTGGCGGGAGTACCGGGGAGCTGTTTTTT. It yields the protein CASSFGGSTGELFF.

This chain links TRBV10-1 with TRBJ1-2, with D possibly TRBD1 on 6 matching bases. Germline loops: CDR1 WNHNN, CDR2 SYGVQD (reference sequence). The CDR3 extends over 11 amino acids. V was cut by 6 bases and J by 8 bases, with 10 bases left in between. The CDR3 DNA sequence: TGCGCCAGCAGCGGGGGCCTCGGCTACACCTTC. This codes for CASSGGLGYTF.

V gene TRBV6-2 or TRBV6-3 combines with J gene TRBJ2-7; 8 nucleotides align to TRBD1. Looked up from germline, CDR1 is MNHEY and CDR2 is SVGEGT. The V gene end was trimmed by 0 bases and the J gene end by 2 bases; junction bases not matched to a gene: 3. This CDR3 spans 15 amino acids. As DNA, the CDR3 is TGTGCCAGCAGTTACTCCGGGACAGGACCCTACGAGCAGTACGTC. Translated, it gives CASSYSGTGPYEQYV.

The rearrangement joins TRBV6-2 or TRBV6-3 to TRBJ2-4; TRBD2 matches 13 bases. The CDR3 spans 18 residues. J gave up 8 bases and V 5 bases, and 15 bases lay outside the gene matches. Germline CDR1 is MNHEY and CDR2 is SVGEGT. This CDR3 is CASSHPGLAGAQRDIQYF. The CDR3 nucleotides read TGTGCCAGCAGTCACCCTGGACTAGCGGGGGCCCAGAGGGACATTCAGTACTTC.

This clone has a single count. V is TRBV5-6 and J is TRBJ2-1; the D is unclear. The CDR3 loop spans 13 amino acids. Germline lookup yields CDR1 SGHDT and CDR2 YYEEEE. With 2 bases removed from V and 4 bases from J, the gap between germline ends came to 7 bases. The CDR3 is CASSLRLYNEQFF. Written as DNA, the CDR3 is TGTGCCAGCAGCTTACGACTGTACAATGAGCAGTTCTTC.

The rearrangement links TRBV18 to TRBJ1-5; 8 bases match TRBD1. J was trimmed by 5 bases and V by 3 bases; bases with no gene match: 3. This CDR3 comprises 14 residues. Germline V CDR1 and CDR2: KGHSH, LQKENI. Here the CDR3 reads CASSPQGADQPQHF. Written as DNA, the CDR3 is TGTGCCAGCTCACCCCAGGGGGCGGATCAGCCCCAGCATTTT.

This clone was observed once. The CDR3 coding sequence is TGTGCCAGCAGCCGATTGGGGTGGGACGCCTCCTACGAGCAGTACTTC. Its protein is CASSRLGWDASYEQYF. The genes are TRBV5-8 and TRBJ2-7; TRBD1 or TRBD2 may be the D gene (5 bases each). Trimming removed 4 bases at V and 0 bases at J, with 17 bases between. In germline, CDR1 is SGHTS, CDR2 YDEGEE. This CDR3 spans 16 amino acids.

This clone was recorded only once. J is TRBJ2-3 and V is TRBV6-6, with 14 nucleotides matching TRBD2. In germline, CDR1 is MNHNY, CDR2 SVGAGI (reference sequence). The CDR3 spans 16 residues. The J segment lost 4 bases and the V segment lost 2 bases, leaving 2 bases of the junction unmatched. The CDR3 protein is CASSYRLAGGPDTQYF. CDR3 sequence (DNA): TGTGCCAGCAGTTACAGACTAGCGGGGGGGCCAGATACGCAGTATTTT.

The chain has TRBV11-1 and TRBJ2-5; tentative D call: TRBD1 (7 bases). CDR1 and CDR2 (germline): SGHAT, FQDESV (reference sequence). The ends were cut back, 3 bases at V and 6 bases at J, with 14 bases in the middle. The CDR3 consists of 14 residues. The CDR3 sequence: CASSFPTGRQTQYF. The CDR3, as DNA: TGTGCCAGCAGCTTCCCGACAGGGAGGCAGACCCAGTACTTC.

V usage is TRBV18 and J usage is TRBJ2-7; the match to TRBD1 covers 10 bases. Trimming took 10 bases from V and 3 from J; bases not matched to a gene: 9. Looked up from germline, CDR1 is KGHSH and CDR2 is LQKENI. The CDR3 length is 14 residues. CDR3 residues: CATSWGTGDYEQYF. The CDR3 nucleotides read TGTGCCACTTCATGGGGGACAGGGGACTACGAGCAGTACTTC. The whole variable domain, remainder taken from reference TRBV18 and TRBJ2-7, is NAGVMQNPRHLVRRRGQEARLRCSPMKGHSHVYWYRQLPEEGLKFMVYLQKENIIDESGMPKERFSAEFPKEGPSILRIQQVVRGDSAAYFCATSWGTGDYEQYFGPGTRLTVT.

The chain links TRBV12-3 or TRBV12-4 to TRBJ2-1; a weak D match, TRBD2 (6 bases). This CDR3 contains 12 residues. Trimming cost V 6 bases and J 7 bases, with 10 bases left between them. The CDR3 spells CASSARGNEQFF. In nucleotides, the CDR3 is TGTGCCAGCAGCGCCCGGGGGAATGAGCAGTTCTTC.

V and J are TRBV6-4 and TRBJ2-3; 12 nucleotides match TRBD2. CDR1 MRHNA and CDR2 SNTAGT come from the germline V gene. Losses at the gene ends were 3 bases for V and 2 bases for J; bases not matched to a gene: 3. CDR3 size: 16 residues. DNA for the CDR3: TGTGCCAGCAGTGATGCTAGCGGGGGGGCCACAGATACGCAGTATTTT. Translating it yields CASSDASGGATDTQYF.

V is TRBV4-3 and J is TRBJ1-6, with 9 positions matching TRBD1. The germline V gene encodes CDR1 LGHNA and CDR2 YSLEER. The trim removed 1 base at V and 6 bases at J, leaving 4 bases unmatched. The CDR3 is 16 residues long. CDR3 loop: CASSQVTGGFNSPLHF. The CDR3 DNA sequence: TGCGCCAGCAGCCAAGTGACAGGGGGGTTTAATTCACCCCTCCACTTT.

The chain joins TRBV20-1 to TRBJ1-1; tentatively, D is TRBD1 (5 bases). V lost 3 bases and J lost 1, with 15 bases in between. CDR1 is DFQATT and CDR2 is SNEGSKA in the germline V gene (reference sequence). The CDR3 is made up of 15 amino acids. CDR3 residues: CSASRANQGNTEAFF. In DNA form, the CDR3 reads TGCAGTGCTAGTCGAGCTAACCAGGGGAACACTGAAGCTTTCTTT.

The CDR3 DNA reads TGTGCCAGCAGTTCCCTCCGGGGGGGCAGGTACGAGCAGTACGTC. It specifies CASSSLRGGRYEQYV. The rearrangement links TRBV6-2 or TRBV6-3 to TRBJ2-7; 8 bases agree with TRBD2. The length of the CDR3 is 15 residues. The germline V gene has CDR1 MNHEY and CDR2 SVGEGT. Trimming cost V 4 bases and J 4 bases; bases outside gene matches: 9.

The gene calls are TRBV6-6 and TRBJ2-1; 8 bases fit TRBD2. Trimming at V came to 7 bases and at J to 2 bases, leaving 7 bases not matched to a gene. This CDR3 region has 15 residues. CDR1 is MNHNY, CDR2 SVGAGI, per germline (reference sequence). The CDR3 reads CASNPTGRAYNEQFF. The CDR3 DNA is TGTGCCAGCAACCCGACCGGGAGGGCCTACAATGAGCAGTTCTTC.

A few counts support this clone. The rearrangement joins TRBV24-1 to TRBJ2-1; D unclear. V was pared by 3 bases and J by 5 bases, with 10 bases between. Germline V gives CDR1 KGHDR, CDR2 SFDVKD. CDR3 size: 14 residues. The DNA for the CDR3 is TGTGCCACCAGTGATGTGAATTCCCACAATGAGCAGTTCTTC. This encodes CATSDVNSHNEQFF.

The CDR3 DNA sequence: TGTGCCAGCAGTTCTCGGACTAGGGGGGGGGTATACAATGAGCAGTTCTTC. This codes for CASSSRTRGGVYNEQFF. V gene TRBV6-2 or TRBV6-3 combines with J gene TRBJ2-1; possible D gene TRBD2, 7 bases. Germline values: CDR1 MNHEY, CDR2 SVGEGT. The CDR3 extends over 17 amino acids. With 4 bases removed from V and 4 bases from J, the gap between germline ends came to 20 bases.